Listed below are T cell receptor beta chains from one sample, sequenced in a study of beta chain features in type 1 diabetes. The repertoire was sequenced with immunoSEQ multiplex PCR; TCRdb's copy has only in-frame clones and lacks some. The table has some 180,000 clones, around an eighth seen once. The source material was central memory CD4+ T cells from blood. All receptors derive from a woman aged 18-30 years in good health. Both conserved end residues are part of each CDR3. Fields, in order: clone size, D gene, J gene, V gene, CDR3 DNA, CDR3 protein. The D gene is left open where the match is weak. Size values are once, few and many counts, or a class for expanded clones, and some rows have none.

>few|.|TRBJ1-1|TRBV10-3
TGTGCCATCAGGGCGGGGGCCCTGAACACTGAAGCTTTCTTT
CAIRAGALNTEAFF
>.|.|TRBJ2-6|TRBV27
TGTGCCAGCACCAAAAGGGGCGGGGCCAACGTCCTGACTTTC
CASTKRGGANVLTF
>medium-sized|.|TRBJ2-7|TRBV5-4
TGTGCCAGCCGTCCAGCGGGTGCCTACTACGAGCAGTACTTC
CASRPAGAYYEQYF
>.|.|TRBJ2-3|TRBV7-2
TGTGCCAGCAGCTTCGAGGGCAGGTACACAGATACGCAGTATTTT
CASSFEGRYTDTQYF
>.|.|TRBJ1-5|TRBV30
TGTGCCTGGAGTCGGGCTTCGGGAAGCAATCAGCCCCAGCATTTT
CAWSRASGSNQPQHF
>many|TRBD1|TRBJ1-1|TRBV18
TGTGCCAGCTCAAGCGAAGGGGGCGGTAGGACTGAAGCTTTCTTT
CASSSEGGGRTEAFF
>.|TRBD1|TRBJ1-1|TRBV7-2
TGTGCCAGCAGCTTATGGGGACAGGGGGCAAGCACTGAAGCTTTCTTT
CASSLWGQGASTEAFF
>.|.|TRBJ2-7|TRBV2
TGTGCCAGCAGTAGGGAGCCCTACGAGCAGTACTTC
CASSREPYEQYF
>.|.|TRBJ2-7|TRBV4-3
TGCGCCAGCAGTATCGGGAGTAACTCCGAGCAGTACTTC
CASSIGSNSEQYF
>few|.|TRBJ2-6|TRBV7-2
TGTGCCAGCAGCTTAGAGGGGGGGCTTGGGGCCAACGTCCTGACTTTC
CASSLEGGLGANVLTF
>few|.|TRBJ1-3|TRBV4-2
TGTGCCAGCAGCCAAGATACCGGGGATGTAAACACCATATATTTT
CASSQDTGDVNTIYF
>.|TRBD1|TRBJ1-2|TRBV15
TGTGCCACCAGAGGGGAGTGGACAGGGGCCAACTATGGCTACACCTTC
CATRGEWTGANYGYTF
>few|.|TRBJ1-1|TRBV29-1
TGCAGCGTTACCGACAGATACACTGAAGCTTTCTTT
CSVTDRYTEAFF
>.|.|TRBJ2-5|TRBV12-5
TGTGCTAGTGGTTTAGCGGAAGAGACCCAGTACTTC
CASGLAEETQYF
>few|TRBD2|TRBJ2-5|TRBV28
TGTGCCAGCGGAACTACTGGGGGGACTAGCGGGAGAGGGCAGTACTTC
CASGTTGGTSGRGQYF
>.|TRBD1|TRBJ1-4|TRBV28
TGTGCCAGCAGTTTAACAGGGGCGCGAGAAAAACTGTTTTTT
CASSLTGAREKLFF
>.|.|TRBJ1-2|TRBV13
TGTGCCAGCAGCTTAGATAGTTTCTATGGCTACACCTTC
CASSLDSFYGYTF
>.|TRBD2|TRBJ2-7|TRBV28
TGTGCCAGCAGTGAACCCCCCGGGACTAGCGGATACGAGCAGTACTTC
CASSEPPGTSGYEQYF
>few|.|TRBJ2-7|TRBV5-1
TGCGCCAGCAGCTTGGTTATCGCCTACGAGCAGTACTTC
CASSLVIAYEQYF
>few|TRBD1|TRBJ2-5|TRBV6-6
TGTGCCAGCAGGACAGGGTCAGAGACCCAGTACTTC
CASRTGSETQYF
>.|.|TRBJ2-1|TRBV27
TGTGCCAGCAGTTCCCGAGAAGCGAGCTCCTACAATGAGCAGTTCTTC
CASSSREASSYNEQFF